This TCR beta chain was profiled in a study of Ad26.COV2.S vaccination and SARS-CoV-2 variants. Study background: Doses of Ad26.COV2.S were injected into muscle once or twice, 56 days apart. General study findings and limits: Using TCR breadth and depth analyses may have led to underestimated total T cell responses. Researchers reported similar non-spike TCR breadth in vaccine and placebo recipients.

Turning to this clone: The antigen remains unidentified.

Assay: immunoSEQ multiplex PCR; the TCRdb copy retains only in-frame clones and omits some. The table lists fewer than 400,000 clones, more than 85% of them singletons, with approximately 3.7% in the top ten. Specified treatment: some 20 received Ad26.COV2.S at low or high dose, single or two shots; 5 received placebo; per-sample allocation not given. Sampling occurred on day 63 after the first vaccine or placebo injection. An Ad26 vector carrying the Wuhan-strain SARS-CoV-2 spike served as the vaccine. Trimming took off 7 bases at V and 6 bases at J, with 16 bases between the two ends. Germline loops: CDR1 SGHRS, CDR2 YFSETQ. The CDR3 has 13 amino acids.

The V and J genes are TRBV5-1 and TRBJ1-2; unclear D gene. Sequenced material: peripheral blood, taken in a trial of Ad26.COV2.S vaccine versus placebo. The TCR was taken from a person aged 18-60 years who received the Ad26.COV2.S COVID-19 vaccine or a placebo. The CDR3 here is CASRLLGLDGYTF. The CDR3 nucleotides are TGCGCCAGCCGATTGCTTGGGTTGGATGGCTACACCTTC. Drawing the rest from reference TRBV5-1 and TRBJ1-2, the complete variable domain is KAGVTQTPRYLIKTRGQQVTLSCSPISGHRSVSWYQQTPGQGLQFLFEYFSETQRNKGNFPGRFSGRQFSNSRSEMNVSTLELGDSALYLCASRLLGLDGYTFGSGTRLTVV.